This T cell receptor (beta chain) was obtained from a study of T cells in Graves' hyperthyroidism and ophthalmopathy. Regarding the study as a whole: Separation of ophthalmopathy from stable hyperthyroidism was achieved by a 13 V-J model.

Template material for amplifying TCR beta CDR3 regions consisted of RNA transcripts. During a first-round RT-PCR of the TCR CDR3, the HTBI primer set was used. From the multiplex PCR reads, TCRdb called clonotypes with MiXCR, one entry per CDR3 protein. The sample includes about 300,000 distinct CDR3 sequences, about an eighth of them seen just once. The study enrolled patients aged 18 to 65 with newly diagnosed hyperthyroidism of under 2 months' duration. Reasons for excluding patients were uncontrolled infection, other autoimmune disease, pregnancy or lactation. A roughly 10 ml volume of fresh peripheral blood provided the PBMCs. This clonotype was detected many times. Its antigen is currently unknown. This CDR3 is 18 amino acids long. V was cut by 3 bases and J by 0 bases, with 20 bases left in between. CDR1 and CDR2 from the germline V gene are SGHTA and FQGNSA.

Sample: blood. The chain couples TRBV7-2 to TRBJ1-1, with D perhaps matching TRBD1 (5 bases). The sequence was collected from a woman aged 25 to 39 with Graves' hyperthyroidism that later progressed to Graves' ophthalmopathy. CDR3: CASSFQSGTGDMNTEAFF. The CDR3 nucleotides read TGTGCCAGCAGCTTCCAGTCTGGAACAGGAGATATGAACACTGAAGCTTTCTTT.